Listed here are 14 T cell receptor beta chains from one sample, sequenced in a study of T-cell reconstitution after alpha-beta-depleted transplantation in children. Unique molecular identifiers were incorporated when the TCRbeta library was constructed. TCRdb reprocessed the PCR reads with MiXCR, giving one entry per CDR3 protein. The sample carries a few hundred thousand distinct CDR3 sequences, approximately 13% recorded once. Specimen: PBMCs, mostly from graft donor cells, collected 360 days after TCRalphabeta/CD19-depleted stem cell transplant. These receptors all stem from a male patient younger than 18 who had a stem cell transplant for acute myeloid leukemia, so the T cells may come from the graft donor.

This clonotype was seen repeatedly, ten times or more. V and J are TRBV5-4 and TRBJ2-5, with TRBD2 matching over 12 bases. The trim removed 1 base at V and 5 bases at J, leaving 9 bases unmatched. The length of the CDR3 is 17 residues. Germline CDR1 SGHNT, CDR2 YYREEE (reference sequence). CDR3 protein: CASSLWLAGGFWETQYF. For the CDR3, the DNA is TGTGCCAGCAGCTTGTGGCTAGCGGGAGGGTTTTGGGAGACCCAGTACTTC.

This clonotype was detected only a few times. This chain uses TRBV15 with TRBJ1-5; perhaps TRBD1 as D (5 bases). V lost 0 bases to trimming and J lost 5 bases, with 14 bases between them. Germline V gene data show CDR1 as LNHNV and CDR2 as YYDKDF (reference sequence). The CDR3 contains 16 residues. The DNA for the CDR3 is TGTGCCACCAGCAGAGACCTGGACATTTGGGATCAGCCCCAGCATTTT. This translates into CATSRDLDIWDQPQHF.

This clonotype has only a few counts. The chain employs TRBV5-1 and TRBJ2-1; TRBD2 matches 9 bases. V lost 5 bases and J lost 10; bases outside the gene matches: 16. The CDR3 has 16 amino acids. Per the germline V gene, CDR1 is SGHRS and CDR2 is YFSETQ. The CDR3 DNA follows: TGCGCCAGCAGTTCATCGGGACTAGCCCATTGGGGGGAGCAGTTCTTC. It specifies CASSSSGLAHWGEQFF. Full variable domain (outside the CDR3, taken from reference TRBV5-1 and TRBJ2-1): KAGVTQTPRYLIKTRGQQVTLSCSPISGHRSVSWYQQTPGQGLQFLFEYFSETQRNKGNFPGRFSGRQFSNSRSEMNVSTLELGDSALYLCASSSSGLAHWGEQFFGPGTRLTVL.

This clonotype was detected many times. The gene calls are TRBV29-1 and TRBJ2-1; D might be TRBD1 (7 bases). Trimming cost V 7 bases and J 3 bases, with 19 bases left between them. The CDR3 runs to 15 residues. Germline V gene sequence: CDR1 SQVTM, CDR2 ANQGSEA. The chain's CDR3 is CSAWAGTEVYNEQFF. CDR3 sequence (DNA): TGCAGCGCTTGGGCGGGGACAGAGGTCTACAATGAGCAGTTCTTC.

V gene TRBV20-1 combines with J gene TRBJ2-2; TRBD2 aligns across 8 bases. CDR1 and CDR2 from the germline V gene are DFQATT and SNEGSKA (reference sequence). The trim removed 6 bases at V and 1 base at J, leaving 13 bases unmatched. The CDR3 is made up of 17 amino acids. CDR3 sequence: CSAPTPSSGVNTGELFF. In DNA, the CDR3 is TGCAGTGCCCCAACCCCGAGTAGCGGGGTGAACACCGGGGAGCTGTTTTTT.

At least ten counts were recorded for this clonotype. V and J are TRBV7-9 and TRBJ2-7, with D unresolved. The V gene lost 4 bases and the J gene lost 7 bases, with 11 bases spanning the gap. Germline V gives CDR1 SEHNR, CDR2 FQNEAQ (reference sequence). CDR3 size: 12 residues. The DNA for the CDR3 is TGTGCCAGCAGCTCAAACGCGGAAGAGCAGTACTTC. Its translation is CASSSNAEEQYF.

This clonotype was seen more than once but under ten times. This chain joins TRBV5-1 and TRBJ1-6; 9 nucleotides line up with TRBD1. The V and J ends lost 3 bases and 6 bases, in that order; junction bases with no gene match: 13. The CDR3 covers 18 residues. Germline V gene lookup returns CDR1 SGHRS and CDR2 YFSETQ. The CDR3 here is CASSSAGTGPRTNSPLHF. CDR3 bases: TGCGCCAGCAGCTCCGCGGGGACAGGGCCACGGACTAATTCACCCCTCCACTTT.

This clonotype came up a few times. The chain couples TRBV20-1 to TRBJ2-5; D is possibly TRBD2 (6 bases). The CDR3 spans 17 residues. Germline lookup yields CDR1 DFQATT and CDR2 SNEGSKA (reference sequence). Trimming pared 0 bases from V and 1 base from J, leaving 18 bases between. Here the CDR3 reads CSARDTGARTIQETQYF. The CDR3 region has the DNA TGCAGTGCTAGAGATACGGGCGCTCGGACTATCCAAGAGACCCAGTACTTC.

The J gene is TRBJ2-7, the V gene TRBV20-1; D is unresolved. The germline gives CDR1 DFQATT, CDR2 SNEGSKA (reference sequence). Trimming pared 3 bases from V and 3 bases from J, leaving 9 bases between. This CDR3 has 12 amino acids. This CDR3 is CSASGRYYEQYF. The CDR3 nucleotides are TGCAGTGCTAGCGGCAGATACTACGAGCAGTACTTC.

In its sample, this clonotype was seen a few times. The rearrangement uses TRBV4-2 and TRBJ2-5, with D tentatively TRBD2 (6 bases). This CDR3 contains 15 residues. Trimming removed 0 bases from V and 5 bases from J, with 13 bases in between. Germline lookup yields CDR1 LGHNA and CDR2 YNFKEQ. The CDR3 is CASSQDYPRGETQYF. The DNA for the CDR3 is TGTGCCAGCAGCCAAGACTATCCCCGGGGGGAGACCCAGTACTTC.

This clonotype was seen repeatedly, ten times or more. V is TRBV29-1 and J is TRBJ2-3; D remains ambiguous. The CDR3 is 15 amino acids. Germline V CDR1 and CDR2: SQVTM, ANQGSEA. The ends were cut back, 2 bases at V and 3 bases at J, with 15 bases in the middle. The CDR3 sequence: CSVESGSARTDTQYF. CDR3 DNA sequence: TGCAGCGTTGAATCCGGGTCGGCCCGGACAGATACGCAGTATTTT.

The rearrangement joins TRBV11-1 to TRBJ1-1; no clear D gene. The CDR3 runs 11 residues. Germline CDR1 and CDR2: SGHAT and FQDESV (reference sequence). Trimming removed 7 bases at V and 3 bases at J, with 6 bases between. The CDR3 protein is CASIAHTEAFF. The CDR3 bases are TGTGCCAGCATTGCGCACACTGAAGCTTTCTTT. The whole variable domain, filled in from reference TRBV11-1 and TRBJ1-1, reads EAEVAQSPRYKITEKSQAVAFWCDPISGHATLYWYRQILGQGPELLVQFQDESVVDDSQLPKDRFSAERLKGVDSTLKIQPAELGDSAMYLCASIAHTEAFFGQGTRLTVV.

This clonotype was seen only a few times. The chain joins TRBV24-1 to TRBJ2-6; TRBD1 agrees at 9 bases. The V gene end was trimmed by 3 bases and the J gene end by 2 bases; junction bases not matched to a gene: 4. The CDR3 covers 17 residues. CDR1 is KGHDR and CDR2 is SFDVKD in the germline V gene. CDR3 in amino acids: CATSDPQGATGANVLTF. CDR3 DNA: TGTGCCACCAGTGATCCACAGGGGGCAACTGGGGCCAACGTCCTGACTTTC.

The chain couples TRBV20-1 to TRBJ2-7; TRBD2 matches 7 bases. The CDR3 is 15 amino acids. CDR1 and CDR2 from the germline V gene are DFQATT and SNEGSKA (reference sequence). V lost 0 bases and J lost 1; bases outside the gene matches: 6. This CDR3 reads CSARDRPGGSYEQYF. In DNA form, the CDR3 reads TGCAGTGCTAGAGATCGACCCGGGGGGTCCTACGAGCAGTACTTC.